The 7 T cell receptor beta chains given below trace back to one sample, sequenced in a study of blood T cell repertoires in COVID-19. Sequenced by immunoSEQ multiplex PCR; TCRdb stores in-frame clones only, minus some. The sample holds around 150,000 clones, 80% seen once. Sequenced input: PBMCs or T cells enriched from blood (not recorded which). Receptors originate from a man aged 40-55 years who had recovered from COVID-19.

Note on this clone: Germline and junction disagree at one end, which may indicate a read error. The rearrangement links TRBV6-1 to TRBJ2-1; 9 bases are a match to TRBD2. The germline CDR1 and CDR2 sequences are MNHNS and SASEGT. The CDR3 is made up of 14 amino acids. CDR3 DNA: TGTGCCAGCCGTGAGCGGGGGGAATACAATGAGCAGTTCTTC. It is translated as CASRERGEYNEQFF.

V is TRBV30 and J is TRBJ2-3; TRBD2 matches 9 bases. CDR1 and CDR2 (germline): GTSNPN, SVGIG (reference sequence). The V and J ends lost 5 bases and 0 bases, in that order; junction bases with no gene match: 9. The CDR3 contains 16 residues. The chain's CDR3 is CAWGGSGGLSTDTQYF. The CDR3 region has the DNA TGTGCCTGGGGGGGTAGCGGGGGCCTTAGCACAGATACGCAGTATTTT.

This clone was detected only once. DNA for the CDR3: TGTGCCAGCAGCCAGGCCCGGGCCGGGGAGGGCTACACCTTC. Encoded protein: CASSQARAGEGYTF. The chain is built from TRBV3-1 (or the pseudogene TRBV3-2) and TRBJ1-2; no definite D call. Trimming shortened V by 3 bases and J by 8 bases, and 16 bases separated the two germline ends. CDR1 and CDR2 (germline): LGHDT, YNNKEL (reference sequence). This CDR3 comprises 14 residues.

The chain employs TRBV3-1 (or the pseudogene TRBV3-2) and TRBJ2-7; TRBD2 agrees at 9 bases. CDR3 size: 15 residues. Germline CDR1 and CDR2: LGHDT and YNNKEL (reference sequence). With 0 bases clipped from V and 6 bases from J, the junction kept 6 bases outside the gene matches. This CDR3 is CASSQDFLAGSEQYF. As DNA, the CDR3 is TGTGCCAGCAGCCAAGATTTCCTAGCGGGGAGCGAGCAGTACTTC.

The chain uses TRBV6-5 and TRBJ1-1; D is ambiguous. With 0 bases removed from V and 5 bases from J, the gap between germline ends came to 7 bases. Looked up from germline, CDR1 is MNHEY and CDR2 is SVGAGI. The CDR3 totals 13 residues. In nucleotides, the CDR3 is TGTGCCAGCAGTTACTCTCCAGGAACTGAAGCTTTCTTT. Protein: CASSYSPGTEAFF.

The chain links TRBV10-3 to TRBJ1-4; 8 bases line up with TRBD1. Germline CDR1 reads ENHRY; CDR2 reads SYGVKD. Trimming cost V 6 bases and J 5 bases; bases outside gene matches: 2. The CDR3 consists of 13 residues. The CDR3 bases are TGTGCCATCAGGGACAGGGAAAATGAAAAACTGTTTTTT. Amino acids: CAIRDRENEKLFF.

The chain is built from TRBV6-2 or TRBV6-3 and TRBJ2-1; D possibly corresponds to TRBD2 (6 bases). Trimming shortened V by 5 bases and J by 12 bases, and 11 bases separated the two germline ends. The length of the CDR3 is 11 residues. Germline CDR1 MNHEY, CDR2 SVGEGT. CDR3: CASSRGTTQFF. CDR3 coding DNA: TGTGCCAGCAGTCGCGGGACGACGCAGTTCTTC.